This TCR beta chain was retrieved from a study of T cell repertoires in cytomegalovirus infection. Background on the study: Public TCR beta signatures indicated both CMV infection and matching HLA type.

Ten or more counts support this clonotype. Its antigen is still unknown. TCRdb called the reads again in MiXCR, with one record for every CDR3 protein. The data hold fewer than 900,000 distinct CDR3 sequences, with about 29% observed a single time. The source was cultured CD8+ T cells from PBMCs, collected from culture after CMV antigen stimulation. This sequence was found in a human donor in good health (CMV status not recorded). Some clones in this sample may be carry-over from other donors' samples.

The DNA for the CDR3 is TGTGCCAGCAGTCCTTGGAGGGGCTTAAGGGAGAACACTGAAGCTTTCTTT. Translated: CASSPWRGLRENTEAFF. The chain joins TRBV11-2 to TRBJ1-1, with D perhaps TRBD1 (5 bases). The germline CDR1 and CDR2 sequences are SGHAT and FQNNGV. The CDR3 totals 17 residues. Trimming removed 6 bases from V and 1 base from J, with 21 bases in between.